This T cell receptor (beta chain) was found in a study of cytomegalovirus exposure and HLA in healthy donors. Points on this clone: The antigen remains undetermined.

The primer mix had 60 Vbeta and 13 Jbeta primers. The protocol was immunoSEQ multiplex PCR, while the TCRdb copy is restricted to in-frame clones and leaves out a portion. The sample contains 150,000 or so clones, roughly 79% of which appear only once. The V gene's germline CDR1 is SGDLS and CDR2 YYNGEE. With 4 bases clipped from V and 7 bases from J, the junction kept 8 bases outside the gene matches. The CDR3 extends over 14 amino acids. Study findings and constraints: Later examination showed HLA-associated TCR beta chains had greater clonal expansion than equally common others.

The rearrangement joins TRBV9 to TRBJ2-1; 7 positions match TRBD2. Sequenced: PBMCs. This TCR came from a woman between 50 and 59 years old in good health and CMV-seropositive. The CDR3 DNA reads TGTGCCAGCAGCCCTCGACTAGCAGTAAATGAGCAGTTCTTC. Its protein is CASSPRLAVNEQFF. Looking up the rest from reference TRBV9 and TRBJ2-1 gives the full variable domain: DSGVTQTPKHLITATGQRVTLRCSPRSGDLSVYWYQQSLDQGLQFLIQYYNGEERAKGNILERFSAQQFPDLHSELNLSSLELGDSALYFCASSPRLAVNEQFFGPGTRLTVL.